This TCR beta chain was recorded in a study of blood T cell repertoires in COVID-19. The protocol was immunoSEQ multiplex PCR, while the TCRdb copy is restricted to in-frame clones and leaves out a portion. The profile shows around 200,000 clones, 88% of them singletons. There are 15 residues in the CDR3. V gave up 5 bases and J gave up 7 bases; unmatched junction bases: 7. Germline CDR1 and CDR2: SGDLS and YYNGEE. The chain couples TRBV9 to TRBJ1-5; 12 bases are a match to TRBD1. Sequenced sample: PBMCs or T cells enriched from blood (not recorded which). This receptor was identified in a woman under 40 who had recovered from COVID-19. The CDR3 nucleotides read TGTGCCAGCAGTGCCGGGACAGGGGGCGACCAGCCCCAGCATTTT. Residues: CASSAGTGGDQPQHF.